Below, 31 T cell receptor beta chains from the same sample are listed, as sequenced in a study of immune characterization of retroperitoneal liposarcoma. TCRdb used MiXCR to reprocess the PCR reads, holding one entry per CDR3 protein. The profile shows about 10,000 distinct CDR3 sequences, 25% to 30% of them singletons. The sequencing input was tumor tissue. These receptors were collected from a male donor with retroperitoneal liposarcoma.

This chain connects TRBV6-1 to TRBJ2-1, with 11 positions matching TRBD2. The DNA end is more similar to TRBJ2-7, so the J call may be wrong. Germline V CDR1 and CDR2: MNHNS, SASEGT. The CDR3 covers 15 residues. Here the CDR3 reads CASRSGTSGTYEQYF. The CDR3 DNA sequence: TGTGCCAGCAGGTCCGGGACTAGCGGAACCTACGAGCAGTACTTC.

This clonotype was seen a few times. The chain carries TRBV11-1 and TRBJ2-2; the match to TRBD1 covers 7 bases. Per the germline V gene, CDR1 is SGHAT and CDR2 is FQDESV (reference sequence). The junction had 10 bases not matched to a gene; V was cut back by 4 bases and J by 5 bases. The CDR3 spans 16 residues. Here the CDR3 reads CASSSKGQRSTGELFF. CDR3 coding DNA: TGTGCCAGCAGCTCTAAGGGACAGAGATCAACCGGGGAGCTGTTTTTT.

Ten or more counts support this clonotype. This chain links TRBV6-1 with TRBJ2-1, with 12 nucleotides matching TRBD2. Germline CDR1 and CDR2: MNHNS and SASEGT. Trimming at V came to 6 bases and at J to 6 bases, leaving 3 bases not matched to a gene. The CDR3 runs 14 residues. The CDR3, as DNA: TGTGCCAGCAGCGGACTAGCGGGGCTCAATGAGCAGTTCTTC. Amino acids: CASSGLAGLNEQFF.

The table lists this clonotype with a few counts. The gene calls are TRBV6-1 and TRBJ2-3; 12 nucleotides match TRBD2. J gave up 1 base and V 7 bases, and 6 bases lay outside the gene matches. Per the germline V gene, CDR1 is MNHNS and CDR2 is SASEGT. This CDR3 comprises 16 residues. CDR3 in DNA: TGTGCCAGCATCACTTCTAGCGGGGGGGGCACAGATACGCAGTATTTT. Translating gives CASITSSGGGTDTQYF.

By share of the sample, this clonotype is large (0.1 to 1%). The chain joins TRBV6-1 to TRBJ2-3; 10 bases match TRBD1. The trim removed 6 bases at V and 4 bases at J, leaving 10 bases unmatched. Germline CDR1 is MNHNS and CDR2 is SASEGT. There are 16 residues in the CDR3. As DNA, the CDR3 is TGTGCCAGCAGAAACCCGGGACAGGGGCCCTCAGATACGCAGTATTTT. Translation gives CASRNPGQGPSDTQYF.

The chain couples TRBV6-6 to TRBJ1-1; TRBD1 matches at 9 bases. The germline V gene encodes CDR1 MNHNY and CDR2 SVGAGI (reference sequence). The CDR3 covers 13 residues. V lost 5 bases and J lost 8; bases outside the gene matches: 6. For the CDR3, the DNA is TGTGCCAGCAGTCACGGACAGGGGAAGGAAGCTTTCTTT. Its translation: CASSHGQGKEAFF.

With respect to this clonotype: A read error may produce the germline difference seen at one junction end. V and J are TRBV5-3 and TRBJ2-3; D is possibly TRBD1 (6 bases). TRBV5-3 belongs to the ORF category, with a function that is uncertain. The CDR3 sequence is 14 residues long. Here the CDR3 reads CASSLGAGGDTQYF. Here the CDR3 DNA reads TGTGCCAGCAGCTTGGGGGCGGGTGGGGATACGCAGTATTTT.

V usage is TRBV7-2 and J usage is TRBJ2-1; D might be TRBD2 (5 bases). Germline V gene data show CDR1 as SGHTA and CDR2 as FQGNSA. The CDR3 sequence is 15 residues long. V was trimmed by 1 base and J by 0 bases, leaving 7 bases between them. The DNA of the CDR3 is TGTGCCAGCAGCTTAGTGGGGAGCTCCTACAATGAGCAGTTCTTC. Amino acid sequence: CASSLVGSSYNEQFF.

The chain employs TRBV6-1 and TRBJ2-3, with 11 positions matching TRBD2. Unmatched junction bases numbered 2, after V lost 2 bases and J lost 4 bases. This CDR3 region has 15 residues. Germline V gives CDR1 MNHNS, CDR2 SASEGT. The CDR3 loop is CASSELAGGPDTQYF. As DNA, the CDR3 is TGTGCCAGCAGTGAATTAGCGGGGGGGCCAGATACGCAGTATTTT.

The rearrangement joins TRBV6-1 to TRBJ1-2, with 7 bases fitting TRBD1. The junction had 3 bases not matched to a gene; V was cut back by 0 bases and J by 2 bases. The CDR3 is 15 residues long. Germline CDR1 and CDR2: MNHNS and SASEGT. CDR3 bases: TGTGCCAGCAGTGAAGCGGAGACAGGGAACTATGGCTACACCTTC. As protein: CASSEAETGNYGYTF.

This chain joins TRBV27 and TRBJ2-1, with 9 bases lining up with TRBD2. The CDR3 contains 13 residues. V trimming: 4 bases; J trimming: 10 bases; junction bases outside the gene matches: 5. Germline CDR1 MNHEY, CDR2 SMNVEV (reference sequence). The CDR3: CASSWREGWEQFF. CDR3 DNA: TGTGCCAGCAGTTGGCGGGAGGGTTGGGAGCAGTTCTTC.

In this sample, this clonotype turned up many times. The chain is built from TRBV11-2 and TRBJ2-7; no reliable D call. CDR1 is SGHAT and CDR2 is FQNNGV in the germline V gene. There are 14 residues in the CDR3. V lost 2 bases and J lost 2, with 10 bases in between. The CDR3 sequence is CASSLMPDAYEQYF. Written as DNA, the CDR3 is TGTGCCAGCAGCTTAATGCCGGACGCCTACGAGCAGTACTTC.

This clonotype is categorized as medium-sized. The CDR3 loop is CASSGRGALNTEAFF. The CDR3 nucleotides are TGTGCCAGCAGTGGAAGGGGGGCCCTGAACACTGAAGCTTTCTTT. The chain recombines TRBV6-1 with TRBJ1-1; D is possibly TRBD1 (6 bases). Germline CDR1 reads MNHNS; CDR2 reads SASEGT. This CDR3 has 15 amino acids. The ends were cut back, 4 bases at V and 0 bases at J, with 12 bases in the middle.

The chain uses TRBV27 and TRBJ2-1; a weak D match, TRBD2 (6 bases). CDR1 is MNHEY, CDR2 SMNVEV, per germline (reference sequence). The CDR3 length is 15 residues. Trimming left V 7 bases short and J 6 bases short, with 19 bases between. DNA of the CDR3: TGTGCCAGCAAGGCCAACTTACTAGCTATCAATGAGCAGTTCTTC. Translation gives CASKANLLAINEQFF.

The chain carries TRBV6-1 and TRBJ2-3; D gene ambiguous. The CDR3 consists of 12 residues. The V gene's germline CDR1 is MNHNS and CDR2 SASEGT. The V end was cut by 5 bases, the J end by 2 bases, with 5 bases between. In DNA, the CDR3 is TGTGCCAGCAGTCGTGACACAGATACGCAGTATTTT. Its translation is CASSRDTDTQYF.

Within the sample, this clonotype is medium-sized. V and J are TRBV6-1 and TRBJ2-1; 10 bases map to TRBD1. Trimming took 5 bases from V and 13 from J; bases not matched to a gene: 11. CDR3 size: 14 residues. CDR1 and CDR2 (germline): MNHNS, SASEGT. The CDR3 is CASSNGGQGETQFF. The DNA for the CDR3 is TGTGCCAGCAGTAATGGAGGACAGGGGGAGACCCAGTTCTTC.

The sample holds a few counts of this clonotype. The rearrangement joins TRBV24-1 to TRBJ2-3; 15 nucleotides align to TRBD2. The DNA end is a closer match to TRBJ2-7, so the J assignment may be wrong. This CDR3 is built from 15 residues. The germline CDR1 and CDR2 sequences are KGHDR and SFDVKD. The DNA for the CDR3 is TGTGCCACCAGTGATCCGGGACTAGCGGGAGGTGAGCAGTACTTC. Its translation is CATSDPGLAGGEQYF.

This chain uses TRBV6-1 with TRBJ1-5; 8 positions agree with TRBD1. Trimming removed 5 bases from V and 2 bases from J; junction bases left unmatched: 5. The V gene's germline CDR1 is MNHNS and CDR2 SASEGT. The CDR3 contains 15 residues. The CDR3 reads CASSTDRAGNQPQHF. CDR3 sequence (DNA): TGTGCCAGCAGTACGGACAGGGCGGGCAATCAGCCCCAGCATTTT.

The chain has TRBV10-3 and TRBJ2-3; 8 nucleotides match TRBD1. The J call may be in error: the DNA end matches TRBJ2-5 better. This CDR3 comprises 13 residues. CDR1 is ENHRY and CDR2 is SYGVKD in the germline V gene. CDR3 amino acids: CATAGTGEWTQYF. CDR3 sequence (DNA): TGTGCCACCGCCGGGACAGGAGAATGGACCCAGTACTTC.

This clonotype was detected ten times or more. This chain links TRBV25-1 with TRBJ1-2; 9 bases fit TRBD1. The V segment lost 4 bases and the J segment 0 bases; nucleotides outside the gene matches: 0. Germline CDR1 MGHDK, CDR2 SYGVNS. The length of the CDR3 is 14 residues. The CDR3 spells CASSGQGANYGYTF. CDR3 sequence (DNA): TGTGCCAGCAGTGGACAGGGGGCTAACTATGGCTACACCTTC.

With respect to this clonotype: Because the CDR3 is missing its conserved closing phenylalanine or tryptophan, this is likely a read error. The limits of the CDR3 on the DNA are not certain, so only TCRdb's listed CDR3 is given. This chain joins TRBV7-3 and TRBJ2-1; the D segment call TRBD1 is taken from the table without a DNA check. The CDR3 is 15 amino acids in total, end residues counted. The V gene's germline CDR1 is SGHTA and CDR2 FQGTGA. The chain's CDR3 is CASSINSPSLVRAVL.

By share, this clonotype counts as medium-sized. This sequence joins TRBV7-2 and TRBJ2-5; D gene unclear. The J call is in doubt because the DNA end fits TRBJ2-7 better. The CDR3 extends over 15 amino acids. In germline, CDR1 is SGHTA, CDR2 FQGNSA. The chain's CDR3 is CASSLDPGSFSEQYF. The CDR3 coding sequence is TGTGCCAGCAGCTTAGACCCGGGTAGCTTCAGCGAGCAGTACTTC.

Within the sample, this clonotype is medium-sized. The chain carries TRBV12-3 or TRBV12-4 and TRBJ2-7; tentatively, D is TRBD1 (7 bases). V lost 5 bases, J lost 1 base, and 15 bases lay in between. This CDR3 region has 15 residues. The CDR3 sequence is CASSPGRGVSYEQYF. In DNA, the CDR3 is TGTGCCAGCAGTCCCGGCAGGGGGGTATCCTACGAGCAGTACTTC.

The chain links TRBV6-1 to TRBJ2-3; D uncertain. Germline CDR1 is MNHNS and CDR2 is SASEGT. Trimming stripped 5 bases from V and 8 bases from J, with 8 bases between. CDR3 length: 11 amino acids. The CDR3 protein is CASSSGFTQYF. Written as DNA, the CDR3 is TGTGCCAGCAGTTCCGGGTTTACGCAGTATTTT.

This chain connects TRBV27 to TRBJ2-5; 8 positions match TRBD1. The DNA end is a closer match to TRBJ2-7, so the J assignment may be wrong. This CDR3 is built from 15 residues. Germline V gives CDR1 MNHEY, CDR2 SMNVEV (reference sequence). CDR3 in DNA: TGTGCCAGCAGTCAAGGGACAGGCCCGCTCTACGAGCAGTACTTC. It yields the protein CASSQGTGPLYEQYF.

This clonotype was observed a handful of times. The chain links TRBV12-3 or TRBV12-4 to TRBJ2-1, with 13 bases identical to TRBD2. The tail of the sequence fits TRBJ2-7 better, so the J call may be wrong. The CDR3 length is 16 residues. In DNA, the CDR3 is TGTGCCAGCAGTACCCCGGGACTAGCGGGGATTGTTGAGCAGTACTTC. Translated: CASSTPGLAGIVEQYF.

The rearrangement uses TRBV10-3 and TRBJ2-5; tentatively, D is TRBD1 or TRBD2 (6 bases each). V gave up 6 bases and J gave up 2 bases, with 13 bases separating them. This CDR3 region has 14 residues. Germline values: CDR1 ENHRY, CDR2 SYGVKD. CDR3 DNA: TGTGCCATCAGAGCCACAGGGACTCAAGAGACCCAGTACTTC. Protein product: CAIRATGTQETQYF.

This clonotype has only a few counts. The rearrangement uses TRBV6-1 and TRBJ2-2; TRBD2 aligns across 10 bases. CDR1 and CDR2 (germline): MNHNS, SASEGT. There are 15 residues in the CDR3. After removal of 4 bases from V and 1 base from J, the junction contained 0 bases not matched to a gene. The CDR3: CASSGLAGNTGELFF. In nucleotides, the CDR3 is TGTGCCAGCAGTGGACTAGCGGGGAACACCGGGGAGCTGTTTTTT.

This clonotype came up many times. The genes are TRBV7-2 and TRBJ2-1; 7 nucleotides agree with TRBD2. The ends lost 3 bases at V and 10 bases at J; junction bases unmatched: 6. CDR1 is SGHTA, CDR2 FQGNSA, per germline. CDR3 size: 13 residues. CDR3 nucleotide sequence: TGTGCCAGCAGCTTGAGGCGGGACTACGAGCAGTTCTTC. It specifies CASSLRRDYEQFF. Full variable domain (missing parts from reference TRBV7-2 and TRBJ2-1): GAGVSQSPSNKVTEKGKDVELRCDPISGHTALYWYRQSLGQGLEFLIYFQGNSAPDKSGLPSDRFSAERTGGSVSTLTIQRTQQEDSAVYLCASSLRRDYEQFFGPGTRLTVL.

With respect to this clonotype: This could be a read error, since a much larger clone is one nucleotide away. A read error is likely, as this CDR3 ends without the conserved phenylalanine or tryptophan. The chain joins TRBV6-1 to TRBJ2-5; 12 bases are a match to TRBD1. The assigned J gene may be wrong: the sequence end matches TRBJ2-7 better. CDR1 is MNHNS and CDR2 is SASEGT in the germline V gene. CDR3 length: 16 residues. The CDR3 protein is CASSEDAGTGGDEQYL. The DNA of the CDR3 is TGTGCCAGCAGTGAAGACGCAGGGACAGGGGGCGACGAGCAGTACTTG.

The rearrangement links TRBV12-3 or TRBV12-4 to TRBJ2-4; 8 bases are a match to TRBD2. The better agreement between TRBJ2-1 and the DNA end casts doubt on the J call. CDR3 size: 14 residues. This CDR3 reads CASGRGGQWETQFF. As DNA, the CDR3 is TGTGCCAGCGGCCGGGGGGGCCAGTGGGAGACCCAGTTCTTC.